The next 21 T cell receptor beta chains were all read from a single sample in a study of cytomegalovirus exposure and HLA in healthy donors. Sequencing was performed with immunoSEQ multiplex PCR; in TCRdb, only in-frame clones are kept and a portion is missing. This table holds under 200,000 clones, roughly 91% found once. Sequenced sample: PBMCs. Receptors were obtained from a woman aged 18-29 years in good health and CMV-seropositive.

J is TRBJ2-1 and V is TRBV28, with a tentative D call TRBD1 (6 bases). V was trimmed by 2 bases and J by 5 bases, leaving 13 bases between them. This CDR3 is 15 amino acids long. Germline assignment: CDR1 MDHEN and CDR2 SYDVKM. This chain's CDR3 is CASSLIRGYDNEQFF. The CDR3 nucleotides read TGTGCCAGCAGTTTAATCAGGGGCTATGACAATGAGCAGTTCTTC.

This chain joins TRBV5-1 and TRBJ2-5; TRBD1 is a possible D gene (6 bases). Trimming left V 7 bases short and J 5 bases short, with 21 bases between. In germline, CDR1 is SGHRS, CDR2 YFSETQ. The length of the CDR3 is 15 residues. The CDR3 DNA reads TGCGCCAGCTTGGACTCCGGGACAACAGGGGAGACCCAGTACTTC. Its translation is CASLDSGTTGETQYF.

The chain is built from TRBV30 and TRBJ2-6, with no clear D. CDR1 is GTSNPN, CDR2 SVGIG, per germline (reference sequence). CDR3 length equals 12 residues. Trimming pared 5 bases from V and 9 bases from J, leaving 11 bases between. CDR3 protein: CAWGPRLNVLTF. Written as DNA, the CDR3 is TGTGCCTGGGGTCCTCGACTCAACGTCCTGACTTTC.

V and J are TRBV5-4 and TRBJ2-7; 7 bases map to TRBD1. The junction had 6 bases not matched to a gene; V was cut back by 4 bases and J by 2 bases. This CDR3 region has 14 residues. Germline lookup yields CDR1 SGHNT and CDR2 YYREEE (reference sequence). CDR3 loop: CASSPTGAPYEQYF. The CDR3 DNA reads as TGTGCCAGCAGCCCTACAGGGGCGCCCTACGAGCAGTACTTC.

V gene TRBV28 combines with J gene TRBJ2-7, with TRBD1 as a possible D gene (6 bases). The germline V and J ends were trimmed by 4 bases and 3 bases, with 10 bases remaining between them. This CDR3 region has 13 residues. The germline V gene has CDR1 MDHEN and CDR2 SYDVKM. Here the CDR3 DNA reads TGTGCCAGCAGTTACGGACAGTTCTACGAGCAGTACTTC. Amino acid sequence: CASSYGQFYEQYF.

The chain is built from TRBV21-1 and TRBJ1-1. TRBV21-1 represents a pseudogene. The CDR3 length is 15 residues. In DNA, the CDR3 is TGTGCCAGCAGCATTGGGAGGGTAAGGTACACTGAAGCTTTCTTT. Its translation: CASSIGRVRYTEAFF.

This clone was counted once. CDR3 nucleotides: TGTGCCAGCAGCCAAGATTCGCGGCAAGGAGCTTTCTTT. Its protein is CASSQDSRQGAFF. The chain recombines TRBV14 with TRBJ1-1; D remains unclear. CDR1 and CDR2 from the germline V gene are SGHDN and FVKESK. The CDR3 extends over 13 amino acids. The V end was cut by 0 bases, the J end by 10 bases, with 12 bases between.

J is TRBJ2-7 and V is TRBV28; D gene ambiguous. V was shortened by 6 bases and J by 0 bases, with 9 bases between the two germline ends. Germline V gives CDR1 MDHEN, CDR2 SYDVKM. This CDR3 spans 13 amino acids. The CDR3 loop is CASSRFPSYEQYF. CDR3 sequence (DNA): TGTGCCAGCAGCCGGTTCCCCTCCTACGAGCAGTACTTC.

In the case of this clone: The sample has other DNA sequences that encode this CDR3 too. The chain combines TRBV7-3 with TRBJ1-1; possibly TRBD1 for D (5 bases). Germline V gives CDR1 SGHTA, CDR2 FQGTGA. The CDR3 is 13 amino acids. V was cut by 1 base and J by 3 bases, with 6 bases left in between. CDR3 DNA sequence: TGTGCCAGCAGCTTAAGCAGGGACACTGAAGCTTTCTTT. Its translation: CASSLSRDTEAFF. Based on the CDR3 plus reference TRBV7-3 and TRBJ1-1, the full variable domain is GAGVSQTPSNKVTEKGKYVELRCDPISGHTALYWYRQSLGQGPEFLIYFQGTGAADDSGLPNDRFFAVRPEGSVSTLKIQRTERGDSAVYLCASSLSRDTEAFFGQGTRLTVV.

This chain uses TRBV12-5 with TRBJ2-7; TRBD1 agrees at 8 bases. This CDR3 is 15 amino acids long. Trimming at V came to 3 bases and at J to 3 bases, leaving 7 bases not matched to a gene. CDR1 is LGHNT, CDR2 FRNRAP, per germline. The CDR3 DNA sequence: TGTGCTAGTGGTTTCCCCGACAGGGGTCTCTACGAGCAGTACTTC. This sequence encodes CASGFPDRGLYEQYF.

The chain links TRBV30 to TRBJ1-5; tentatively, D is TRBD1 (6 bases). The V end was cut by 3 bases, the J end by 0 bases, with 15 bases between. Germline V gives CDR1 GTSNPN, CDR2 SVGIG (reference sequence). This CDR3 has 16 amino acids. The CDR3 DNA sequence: TGTGCCTGGAGCACACAGGGCTCCCTTAGCAATCAGCCCCAGCATTTT. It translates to CAWSTQGSLSNQPQHF.

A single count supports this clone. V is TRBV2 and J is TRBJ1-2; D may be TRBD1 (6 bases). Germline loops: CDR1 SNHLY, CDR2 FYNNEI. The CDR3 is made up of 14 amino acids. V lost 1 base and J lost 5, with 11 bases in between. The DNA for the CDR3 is TGTGCCAGCAGTGAAGACAGGGCGTCGTATGGCTACACCTTC. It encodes CASSEDRASYGYTF.

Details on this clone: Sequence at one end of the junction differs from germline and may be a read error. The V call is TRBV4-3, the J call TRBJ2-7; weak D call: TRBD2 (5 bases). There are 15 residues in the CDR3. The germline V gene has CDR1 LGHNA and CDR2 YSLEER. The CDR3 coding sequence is TGCGCCAGCAGCCAAGGGAGGCTAGCCTCCGACGAGCAGTACTTC. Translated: CASSQGRLASDEQYF.

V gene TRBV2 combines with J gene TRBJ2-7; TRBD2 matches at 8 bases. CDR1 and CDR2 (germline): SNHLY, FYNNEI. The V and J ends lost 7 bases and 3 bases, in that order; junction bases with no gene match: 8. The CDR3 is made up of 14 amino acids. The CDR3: CASISGRMDYEQYF. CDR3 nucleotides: TGTGCCAGCATAAGCGGGAGAATGGACTACGAGCAGTACTTC.

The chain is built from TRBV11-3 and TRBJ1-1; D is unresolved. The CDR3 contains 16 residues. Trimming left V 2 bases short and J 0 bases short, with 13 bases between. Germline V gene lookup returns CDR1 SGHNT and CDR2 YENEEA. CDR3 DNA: TGTGCCAGCAGCTTAAAGTTAGGAGCCATGAACACTGAAGCTTTCTTT. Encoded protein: CASSLKLGAMNTEAFF.

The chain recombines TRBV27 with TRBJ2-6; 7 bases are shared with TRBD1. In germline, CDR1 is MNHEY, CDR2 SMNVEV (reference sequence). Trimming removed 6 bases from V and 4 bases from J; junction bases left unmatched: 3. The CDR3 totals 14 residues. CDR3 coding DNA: TGTGCCAGCAGACAGGGGTACGGGGCCAACGTCCTGACTTTC. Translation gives CASRQGYGANVLTF.

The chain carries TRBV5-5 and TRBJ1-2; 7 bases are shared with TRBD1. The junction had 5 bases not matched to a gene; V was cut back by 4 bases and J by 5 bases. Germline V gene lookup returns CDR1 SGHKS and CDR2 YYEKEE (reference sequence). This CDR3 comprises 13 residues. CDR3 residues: CASSLQGTYGYTF. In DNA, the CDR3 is TGTGCCAGCAGCCTACAGGGGACTTATGGCTACACCTTC.

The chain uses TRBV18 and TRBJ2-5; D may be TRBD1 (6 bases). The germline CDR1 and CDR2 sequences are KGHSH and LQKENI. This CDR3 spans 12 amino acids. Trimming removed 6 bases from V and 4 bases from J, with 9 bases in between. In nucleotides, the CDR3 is TGTGCCAGCTCTACAGGGTTAGAGACCCAGTACTTC. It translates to CASSTGLETQYF.

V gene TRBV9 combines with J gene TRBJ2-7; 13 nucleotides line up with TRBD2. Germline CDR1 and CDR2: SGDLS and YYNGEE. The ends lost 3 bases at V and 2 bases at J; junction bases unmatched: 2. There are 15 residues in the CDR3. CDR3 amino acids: CASSAGLAGTYEQYF. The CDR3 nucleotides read TGTGCCAGCAGCGCGGGACTAGCGGGGACCTACGAGCAGTACTTC.

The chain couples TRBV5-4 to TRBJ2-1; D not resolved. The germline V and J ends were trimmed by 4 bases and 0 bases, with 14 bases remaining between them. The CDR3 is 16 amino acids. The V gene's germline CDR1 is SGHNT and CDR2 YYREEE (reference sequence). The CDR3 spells CASSQLAEPSYNEQFF. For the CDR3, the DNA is TGTGCCAGCAGCCAACTCGCGGAGCCCTCCTACAATGAGCAGTTCTTC.

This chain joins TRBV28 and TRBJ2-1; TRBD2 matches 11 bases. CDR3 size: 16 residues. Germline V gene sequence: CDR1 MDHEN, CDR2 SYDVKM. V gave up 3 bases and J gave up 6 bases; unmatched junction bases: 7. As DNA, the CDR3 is TGTGCCAGCAGTTTTTATAGGCTAGCGGGAGGCAATGAGCAGTTCTTC. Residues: CASSFYRLAGGNEQFF.